This TCR beta chain was captured in a study of T cell repertoires in aging, cancer and after chemotherapy. The wider study: Paired samples before and after chemotherapy came from glioblastoma patients receiving temozolomide-based therapy. Roughly 8.8 million TCR reads made up the full dataset.

Unmatched junction bases numbered 10, after V lost 3 bases and J lost 7 bases. CDR1 is MDHEN and CDR2 is SYDVKM in the germline V gene. The CDR3 runs to 15 residues. Overall study findings and caveats: Immunological memory after chemotherapy cannot be judged from the repertoire data. Across the chemotherapy interval, each cancer cohort showed higher median generation probability, suggesting thymic rebound.

Turning to this clonotype: Antigen: not known.

Peripheral blood genomic DNA, not sorted cells or RNA, was the template. Multiplex touch-down PCR with TRB-A/B primers amplified rearranged V-D-J TRB sequences. TCRdb re-called the multiplex PCR reads with MiXCR, one entry per CDR3 protein. The sample comprises about 1,500 distinct CDR3 sequences, 39% of which are singletons, and 51% rests with the top ten. The sequencing sample was made of blood. This TCR was sampled from a human donor with a solid tumor. The V gene is TRBV28, the J gene TRBJ2-7, with 9 bases identical to TRBD1. This CDR3 reads CASSFLDRGLREQYF. The CDR3 DNA follows: TGTGCCAGCAGTTTCTTGGACAGGGGCCTGAGGGAGCAGTACTTC.